A selection of T cell receptor beta chains follows, all from one sample in a study of blood T cell repertoires in COVID-19. Assay: immunoSEQ multiplex PCR; the TCRdb copy retains only in-frame clones and omits some. The sample consists of about 220,000 clones, 80% to 90% of them appearing once. The sample was peripheral blood. All receptors derive from a man aged 25 to 40 with active or convalescent COVID-19. Both conserved end residues are part of each CDR3. The D gene is left open where the match is weak. The size entry is marked missing in some rows and otherwise reads once, few, many or a size class.

-	TRBV7-2	-	TRBJ1-1	TGTGCCAGCAGCTTAATTGAGGTGAACACTGAAGCTTTCTTT	CASSLIEVNTEAFF
-	TRBV29-1	-	TRBJ2-5	TGCAGCGTTGACCGGGTTGGGGCTGAGGAGACCCAGTACTTC	CSVDRVGAEETQYF
-	TRBV7-9	TRBD1	TRBJ1-2	TGTGCCAGCAGCTTAGGACAGGGAGGTGGCTACACCTTC	CASSLGQGGGYTF
-	TRBV10-3	TRBD2	TRBJ2-5	TGTGCCATCATGGCCGGGGGGGAGGAGACCCAGTACTTC	CAIMAGGEETQYF
-	TRBV7-2	-	TRBJ1-1	TGTGCCAGCAGCCCCACAGGGTACGACACTGAAGCTTTCTTT	CASSPTGYDTEAFF
-	TRBV16	TRBD1	TRBJ2-7	TGTGCCAGCAGCCGCCTGACAGGGTCCCACGAGCAGTACTTC	CASSRLTGSHEQYF
-	TRBV4-3	TRBD1	TRBJ2-4	TGCGCCAGCAGCCAAGATGGCGGGACAGGGGGGCGTCAGTACTTC	CASSQDGGTGGRQYF
many	TRBV15	-	TRBJ2-6	TGTGCCACCACCGGGAGCCCAGCTGGGGCCAACGTCCTGACTTTC	CATTGSPAGANVLTF
once	TRBV24-1	-	TRBJ2-7	TGTGCCACCAGTGCCCAGGGCGGTGGCGACGAGCAGTACTTC	CATSAQGGGDEQYF
-	TRBV7-2	TRBD2	TRBJ2-7	TGTGCCAGCAGCCCCGACGGGACTATGGGCCGCGAGCAGTACTTC	CASSPDGTMGREQYF
-	TRBV23-1	-	TRBJ1-4	TGCGCCAGCAGTCAATCCAGGGTGACTAATGAAAAACTGTTTTTT	CASSQSRVTNEKLFF
once	TRBV30	-	TRBJ1-3	TGTGCCATACAGGATGCTGGAAACACCATATATTTT	CAIQDAGNTIYF
-	TRBV30	-	TRBJ2-1	TGTGCCTGGAGTTCAGGGGTATCCTACAATGAGCAGTTCTTC	CAWSSGVSYNEQFF
-	TRBV18	TRBD1	TRBJ1-1	TGTGCCAGCTCCTTGGGAGGGACAGGGGAAGCTTTCTTT	CASSLGGTGEAFF
-	TRBV12-5	-	TRBJ2-7	TGTGCTAGTGGTTCCTCGGACAGACCTCTCTACGAGCAGTACTTC	CASGSSDRPLYEQYF
-	TRBV10-3	-	TRBJ1-1	TGTGCCATCAGTGAGTCGCTATTCGAAGCTTTCTTT	CAISESLFEAFF
-	TRBV29-1	-	TRBJ2-6	TGCAGCGTTGCTAGGGGGACGTCAGTCTCTGGGGCCAACGTCCTGACTTTC	CSVARGTSVSGANVLTF
-	TRBV6-2/TRBV6-3	TRBD1	TRBJ2-1	TGTGCCAGCAGTTACTCTAAATCCCGGGACAGCTACCGCAATGAGCAGTTCTTC	CASSYSKSRDSYRNEQFF
-	TRBV19	-	TRBJ2-3	TGTGCCAGTAGTATTTCCAGGGGGGACGATACGCAGTATTTT	CASSISRGDDTQYF
-	TRBV5-5	-	TRBJ2-1	TGTGCCAGCAGCGGCGGTAGCGGTCACTCCTACAATGAGCAGTTCTTC	CASSGGSGHSYNEQFF
-	TRBV6-6	TRBD1	TRBJ2-7	TGTGCCAGCAGTCTCGACAGGGATCCCGAGCAGTACTTC	CASSLDRDPEQYF
-	TRBV19	TRBD1	TRBJ1-2	TGTGCCAGTAGTATGGCCTTGGGACAGAACTATGGCTACACCTTC	CASSMALGQNYGYTF
-	TRBV28	-	TRBJ2-3	TGTGCCAGCCATTCGCTGGGGGGACCGAGCACAGATACGCAGTATTTT	CASHSLGGPSTDTQYF
-	TRBV18	TRBD1	TRBJ2-1	TGTGCCAGCTCACCTACAGGGGGCTTAGTCAATGAGCAGTTCTTC	CASSPTGGLVNEQFF
-	TRBV4-1	-	TRBJ1-6	TGCGCCAGCAGCCCGACCCAGAGGGTAGATAATTCACCCCTCCACTTT	CASSPTQRVDNSPLHF
-	TRBV9	-	TRBJ1-3	TGTGCCAGCAGCGTAGCCCCAATGAGCTCTGGAAACACCATATATTTT	CASSVAPMSSGNTIYF
-	TRBV5-4	-	TRBJ1-2	TGTGCCAGCAGCCGACCGGGAGATCTCAACTATGGCTACACCTTC	CASSRPGDLNYGYTF
-	TRBV4-1	-	TRBJ2-5	TGCGCCAGCAGCCGGGTCGGGAGTCGAGAGACCCAGTACTTC	CASSRVGSRETQYF
few	TRBV18	-	TRBJ2-1	TGTGCCAGCTCACCACTGGGCGCGCAGTTCTTC	CASSPLGAQFF